This T cell receptor beta chain comes out of a study of monozygotic twins with inflammatory bowel disease. This CDR3 is 15 amino acids long. Germline loops: CDR1 SGHRS, CDR2 YFSETQ. UMIs that included a 6-nucleotide sample barcode were added by template switching, which took place during cDNA synthesis. From its re-call of the 5' RACE reads, TCRdb lists each CDR3 protein once, without DNA. The sample holds approximately 400,000 distinct CDR3 sequences. The sample was blood. The chain links TRBV5-1 to TRBJ2-1; TCRdb returns TRBD2, unconfirmable since there is no DNA. This clonotype was obtained from a human donor with ulcerative colitis or Crohn's disease, or a healthy co-twin of an affected twin (not recorded which). This chain's CDR3 is CASSLVSGRANEQFF.